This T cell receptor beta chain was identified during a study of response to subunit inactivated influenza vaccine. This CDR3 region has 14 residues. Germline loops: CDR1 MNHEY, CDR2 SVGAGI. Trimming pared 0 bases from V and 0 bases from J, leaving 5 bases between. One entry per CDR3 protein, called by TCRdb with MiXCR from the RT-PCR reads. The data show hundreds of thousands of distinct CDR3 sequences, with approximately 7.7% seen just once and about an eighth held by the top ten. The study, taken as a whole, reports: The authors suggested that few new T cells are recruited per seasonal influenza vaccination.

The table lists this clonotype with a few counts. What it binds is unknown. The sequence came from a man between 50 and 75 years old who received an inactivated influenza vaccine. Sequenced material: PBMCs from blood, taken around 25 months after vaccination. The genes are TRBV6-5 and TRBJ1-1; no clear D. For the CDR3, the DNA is TGTGCCAGCAGTTACTCGAACCTGAACACTGAAGCTTTCTTT. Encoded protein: CASSYSNLNTEAFF.